The 28 T cell receptor beta chains below were found in one sample sequenced in a study of T cell responses to AZD1222 COVID-19 vaccine. Clones were read by immunoSEQ multiplex PCR, and TCRdb kept only the in-frame ones, dropping some. Among roughly 46,000 clones listed, approximately 88% were seen once. The specimen comprised peripheral blood, sampled 28 days after the second AZD1222 dose. The source is an adult who received the AZD1222 COVID-19 vaccine.

In the case of this clone: One junction end disagrees with the germline gene, perhaps due to a read error. The chain links TRBV7-2 to TRBJ2-2, with D perhaps TRBD1 (5 bases). The CDR3 totals 17 residues. Germline V CDR1 and CDR2: SGHTA, FQGNSA. The CDR3 nucleotides are TGTGCCAGCAGTTTAGACAGCTCTCCTTTGAACACCGGGGAGCTGTTTTTT. Translation: CASSLDSSPLNTGELFF. Combining the CDR3 with reference TRBV7-2 and TRBJ2-2 gives the whole variable domain GAGVSQSPSNKVTEKGKDVELRCDPISGHTALYWYRQSLGQGLEFLIYFQGNSAPDKSGLPSDRFSAERTGGSVSTLTIQRTQQEDSAVYLCASSLDSSPLNTGELFFGEGSRLTVL.

The chain has TRBV18 and TRBJ2-2, with 7 bases aligning to TRBD1. The CDR3 is 16 amino acids. Germline assignment: CDR1 KGHSH and CDR2 LQKENI. V gave up 6 bases and J gave up 0 bases; unmatched junction bases: 7. CDR3 DNA: TGTGCCAGCTCCCCTAGGACAGGACCGAACACCGGGGAGCTGTTTTTT. Translated, it gives CASSPRTGPNTGELFF.

The chain employs TRBV7-2 and TRBJ1-4, with 8 bases identical to TRBD1. Germline CDR1 reads SGHTA; CDR2 reads FQGNSA. The CDR3 is made up of 15 amino acids. V lost 2 bases and J lost 4; bases outside the gene matches: 3. The CDR3 reads CASSLPQGGNEKLFF. CDR3 bases: TGTGCCAGCAGCTTACCACAGGGGGGTAATGAAAAACTGTTTTTT.

V and J are TRBV23-1 and TRBJ1-3; 7 bases map to TRBD1. TRBV23-1 is sorted into the ORF group, with uncertain function. After removal of 2 bases from V and 1 base from J, the junction contained 5 bases not matched to a gene. The CDR3 spans 16 residues. Here the CDR3 reads CASSQNRGCSGNTIYF. CDR3 DNA sequence: TGCGCCAGCAGTCAAAACAGGGGATGTTCTGGAAACACCATATATTTT.

The gene calls are TRBV5-6 and TRBJ2-5, with 8 bases identical to TRBD2. The CDR3 runs 18 residues. The J segment lost 2 bases and the V segment lost 1 base, leaving 13 bases of the junction unmatched. The germline V gene encodes CDR1 SGHDT and CDR2 YYEEEE. The CDR3 DNA follows: TGTGCCAGCAGCTTGATGGCGGGAGGTGGGGAAGATCAAGAGACCCAGTACTTC. It specifies CASSLMAGGGEDQETQYF.

V and J are TRBV25-1 and TRBJ2-3; 7 nucleotides match TRBD2. Germline lookup yields CDR1 MGHDK and CDR2 SYGVNS. The CDR3 is made up of 11 amino acids. The junction had 0 bases not matched to a gene; V was cut back by 6 bases and J by 6 bases. CDR3 coding DNA: TGTGCCAGCAGGGGGGGGGATACGCAGTATTTT. The encoded protein is CASRGGDTQYF.

This clone was detected only once. The V gene is TRBV6-1, the J gene TRBJ1-3; D might be TRBD1 (6 bases). Germline lookup yields CDR1 MNHNS and CDR2 SASEGT. Deletions cut 2 bases from V and 2 bases from J, with 19 bases between. This CDR3 comprises 18 residues. The CDR3 DNA is TGTGCCAGCAGTGAATATTGGACAGTTCCCTATGCTGGAAACACCATATATTTT. Protein sequence: CASSEYWTVPYAGNTIYF.

The gene calls are TRBV7-2 and TRBJ1-2; TRBD1 might be the D (6 bases). Trimming cost V 4 bases and J 6 bases, with 21 bases left between them. From germline, CDR1 is SGHTA and CDR2 FQGNSA. The CDR3 loop spans 16 amino acids. CDR3 region: CASSSPPGGQTDGYTF. As DNA, the CDR3 is TGTGCCAGCAGCTCTCCGCCGGGGGGACAAACTGATGGCTACACCTTC.

This sequence joins TRBV10-3 and TRBJ2-7; D is undetermined. V was cut by 3 bases and J by 5 bases, with 8 bases left in between. Germline CDR1 is ENHRY and CDR2 is SYGVKD. This CDR3 has 12 amino acids. CDR3 loop: CAISEVLDEQYF. The CDR3, as DNA: TGTGCCATCAGTGAAGTTCTGGACGAGCAGTACTTC.

The rearrangement uses TRBV6-6 and TRBJ1-1, with TRBD1 as a possible D gene (5 bases). CDR3 length: 15 amino acids. The germline gives CDR1 MNHNY, CDR2 SVGAGI (reference sequence). V lost 0 bases and J lost 4, with 12 bases in between. In DNA, the CDR3 is TGTGCCAGCAGTTACTCGACAATTGGGGGCACTGAAGCTTTCTTT. The encoded protein is CASSYSTIGGTEAFF.

The chain couples TRBV5-1 to TRBJ2-1, with 9 nucleotides matching TRBD2. Looked up from germline, CDR1 is SGHRS and CDR2 is YFSETQ. This CDR3 region has 16 residues. V was clipped by 5 bases and J by 0 bases; unmatched bases: 6. The CDR3 DNA reads as TGCGCCAGCAGACCGACTAGCGGATCCTCCTACAATGAGCAGTTCTTC. This encodes CASRPTSGSSYNEQFF. Based on the CDR3 plus reference TRBV5-1 and TRBJ2-1, the full variable domain is KAGVTQTPRYLIKTRGQQVTLSCSPISGHRSVSWYQQTPGQGLQFLFEYFSETQRNKGNFPGRFSGRQFSNSRSEMNVSTLELGDSALYLCASRPTSGSSYNEQFFGPGTRLTVL.

The J gene is TRBJ1-4, the V gene TRBV18, with 7 positions matching TRBD1. The V segment lost 2 bases and the J segment 5 bases; nucleotides outside the gene matches: 14. The CDR3 length is 18 residues. Germline assignment: CDR1 KGHSH and CDR2 LQKENI. CDR3 in DNA: TGTGCCAGCTCACCATTTACACCGACAGGGACACTGAATGAAAAACTGTTTTTT. Translating it yields CASSPFTPTGTLNEKLFF.

The rearrangement uses TRBV29-1 and TRBJ2-7; D possibly corresponds to TRBD2 (6 bases). The CDR3 spans 13 residues. Germline V CDR1 and CDR2: SQVTM, ANQGSEA. V gave up 7 bases and J gave up 6 bases, with 19 bases separating them. In DNA, the CDR3 is TGCAGCGCTGCTGAGGGGAGGTCGGTCGAGCAGTACTTC. Translation: CSAAEGRSVEQYF.

The gene calls are TRBV18 and TRBJ2-7; no clear D gene. The CDR3 has 13 residues. CDR1 is KGHSH and CDR2 is LQKENI in the germline V gene. The V and J ends lost 1 base and 5 bases respectively, with 9 bases between them. CDR3 loop: CASSPREEDEQYF. The DNA of the CDR3 is TGTGCCAGCTCACCACGAGAAGAGGACGAGCAGTACTTC.

V and J are TRBV29-1 and TRBJ2-5; D is unresolved. Trimming took off 5 bases at V and 1 base at J, with 14 bases between the two ends. CDR1 is SQVTM and CDR2 is ANQGSEA in the germline V gene. This CDR3 has 14 amino acids. Here the CDR3 reads CSVWARGIQETQYF. CDR3 coding DNA: TGCAGCGTTTGGGCCAGAGGAATCCAAGAGACCCAGTACTTC.

This chain connects TRBV5-1 to TRBJ2-2; TRBD1 agrees at 7 bases. The V gene's germline CDR1 is SGHRS and CDR2 YFSETQ. This CDR3 spans 15 amino acids. V lost 4 bases and J lost 0; bases outside the gene matches: 3. This CDR3 is CASSTGQTNTGELFF. CDR3 nucleotides: TGCGCCAGCAGCACGGGACAGACGAACACCGGGGAGCTGTTTTTT.

CDR3 region: CASSLNGNYGYTF. The CDR3 DNA is TGTGCCAGCAGTTTGAACGGAAACTATGGCTACACCTTC. V gene TRBV28 combines with J gene TRBJ1-2; D ambiguous. The CDR3 consists of 13 residues. The germline V gene encodes CDR1 MDHEN and CDR2 SYDVKM. V lost 3 bases to trimming and J lost 2 bases, with 7 bases between them.

This chain uses TRBV5-5 with TRBJ1-2; D unresolved. V dropped 7 bases and J dropped 4 bases, with 17 bases sitting between them. The CDR3 has 14 amino acids. Germline V gene sequence: CDR1 SGHKS, CDR2 YYEKEE (reference sequence). CDR3 nucleotides: TGTGCCAGCGCCTCCGGCCAGGCCTCCTATGGCTACACCTTC. Encoded protein: CASASGQASYGYTF.

The CDR3 is CASSPPSSSNQPQHF. The CDR3 DNA follows: TGTGCCAGCTCACCACCCTCCAGTAGCAATCAGCCCCAGCATTTT. This chain connects TRBV18 to TRBJ1-5, with no clear D. Germline-derived CDR1 and CDR2 are KGHSH and LQKENI. V was cut by 0 bases and J by 0 bases, with 6 bases left in between. The CDR3 totals 15 residues.

The J gene is TRBJ1-3, the V gene TRBV7-2; 7 bases fit TRBD1. The V segment lost 3 bases and the J segment 4 bases; nucleotides outside the gene matches: 6. The CDR3 spans 15 residues. Germline loops: CDR1 SGHTA, CDR2 FQGNSA. This chain's CDR3 is CASSLIQGKGNTIYF. Written as DNA, the CDR3 is TGTGCCAGCAGCTTGATACAGGGGAAAGGAAACACCATATATTTT.

The V and J genes are TRBV6-5 and TRBJ1-2; unclear D gene. Per the germline V gene, CDR1 is MNHEY and CDR2 is SVGAGI. The CDR3 is made up of 15 amino acids. V lost 4 bases to trimming and J lost 2 bases, with 14 bases between them. The DNA of the CDR3 is TGTGCCAGCAGTTCCCCCAGAGGACTAAACTATGGCTACACCTTC. Translation: CASSSPRGLNYGYTF.

The CDR3 region is CASRPTSGSTYEQYF. DNA of the CDR3: TGTGCCAGCAGGCCGACTAGCGGGAGTACTTACGAGCAGTACTTC. The V gene is TRBV27, the J gene TRBJ2-7; 12 nucleotides line up with TRBD2. There are 15 residues in the CDR3. Germline V gene sequence: CDR1 MNHEY, CDR2 SMNVEV (reference sequence). V shed 6 bases and J 4 bases; nucleotides not matched to a gene: 7.

The chain uses TRBV11-2 and TRBJ2-3, with a weak D call TRBD2 (6 bases). The CDR3 is 13 residues long. V was cut by 2 bases and J by 5 bases, with 8 bases left in between. Germline CDR1 and CDR2: SGHAT and FQNNGV. The CDR3 nucleotides read TGTGCCAGCAGCTTACTCGGGGGAGATACGCAGTATTTT. Amino acid sequence: CASSLLGGDTQYF.

This clone was seen a few times. The chain recombines TRBV11-2 with TRBJ2-5; D gene unclear. The V gene lost 1 base and the J gene lost 4 bases, with 13 bases spanning the gap. CDR1 and CDR2 (germline): SGHAT, FQNNGV. The CDR3 is 15 residues long. Here the CDR3 DNA reads TGTGCCAGCAGCTTAGGATGGCCGCGAGCAGAGACCCAGTACTTC. It codes for CASSLGWPRAETQYF. Together with reference TRBV11-2 and TRBJ2-5, the CDR3 gives the full variable domain: EAGVAQSPRYKIIEKRQSVAFWCNPISGHATLYWYQQILGQGPKLLIQFQNNGVVDDSQLPKDRFSAERLKGVDSTLKIQPAKLEDSAVYLCASSLGWPRAETQYFGPGTRLLVL.

The V call is TRBV5-1, the J call TRBJ2-7; 8 bases fit TRBD2. CDR1 is SGHRS and CDR2 is YFSETQ in the germline V gene. The CDR3 sequence is 16 residues long. The junction had 10 bases not matched to a gene; V was cut back by 0 bases and J by 5 bases. Here the CDR3 reads CASSLALLAGGHEQYF. The DNA of the CDR3 is TGCGCCAGCAGCTTGGCTCTACTGGCGGGAGGCCACGAGCAGTACTTC. The whole variable domain, filled in from reference TRBV5-1 and TRBJ2-7, reads KAGVTQTPRYLIKTRGQQVTLSCSPISGHRSVSWYQQTPGQGLQFLFEYFSETQRNKGNFPGRFSGRQFSNSRSEMNVSTLELGDSALYLCASSLALLAGGHEQYFGPGTRLTVT.

There are a few counts of this clone. The J gene is TRBJ1-1, the V gene TRBV27, with D possibly TRBD1 on 6 matching bases. CDR1 is MNHEY and CDR2 is SMNVEV in the germline V gene (reference sequence). The V and J ends lost 7 bases and 2 bases respectively, with 17 bases between them. This CDR3 is built from 15 residues. The CDR3 is CASKKGGAGNTEAFF. DNA for the CDR3: TGTGCCAGCAAAAAAGGGGGGGCCGGTAACACTGAAGCTTTCTTT.

The rearrangement joins TRBV6-2 or TRBV6-3 to TRBJ2-1, with 8 bases identical to TRBD2. Germline CDR1 MNHEY, CDR2 SVGEGT. Trimming removed 2 bases from V and 2 bases from J; junction bases left unmatched: 5. The CDR3 runs 16 residues. The DNA for the CDR3 is TGTGCCAGCAGTTACCCCGGGAGGGACCCCTACAATGAGCAGTTCTTC. It translates to CASSYPGRDPYNEQFF.

This chain connects TRBV7-6 to TRBJ1-2; possibly TRBD1 for D (5 bases). Germline V gives CDR1 SGHVS, CDR2 FNYEAQ. The CDR3 length is 11 residues. The V and J ends lost 6 bases and 5 bases respectively, with 7 bases between them. CDR3 nucleotide sequence: TGTGCCAGCAGTGGGGGGTATGGCTACACCTTC. Translating gives CASSGGYGYTF.